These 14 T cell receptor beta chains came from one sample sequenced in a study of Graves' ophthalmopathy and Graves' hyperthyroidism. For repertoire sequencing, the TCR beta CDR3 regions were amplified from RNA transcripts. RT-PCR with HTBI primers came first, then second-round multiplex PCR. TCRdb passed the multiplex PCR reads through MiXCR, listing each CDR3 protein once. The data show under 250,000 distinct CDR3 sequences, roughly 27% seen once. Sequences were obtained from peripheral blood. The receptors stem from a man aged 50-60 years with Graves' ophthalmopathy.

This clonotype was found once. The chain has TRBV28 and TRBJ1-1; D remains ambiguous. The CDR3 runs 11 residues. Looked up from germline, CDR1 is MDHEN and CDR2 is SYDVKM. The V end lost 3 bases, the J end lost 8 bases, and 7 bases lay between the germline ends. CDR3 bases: TGTGCCAGCAGTTTGTCGGCGGAAGCTTTCTTT. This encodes CASSLSAEAFF.

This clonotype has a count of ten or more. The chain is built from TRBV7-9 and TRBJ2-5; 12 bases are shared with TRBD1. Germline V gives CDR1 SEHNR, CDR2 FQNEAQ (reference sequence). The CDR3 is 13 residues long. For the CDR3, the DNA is TGTGCAGGGACAGGGGGCGGTGGAGAGACCCAGTACTTC. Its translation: CAGTGGGGETQYF.

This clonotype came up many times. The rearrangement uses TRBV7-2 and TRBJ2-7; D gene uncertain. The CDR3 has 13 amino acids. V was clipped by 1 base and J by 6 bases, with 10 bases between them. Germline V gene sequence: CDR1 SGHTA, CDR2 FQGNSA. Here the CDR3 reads CASSLVGMGEQYF. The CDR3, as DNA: TGTGCCAGCAGCTTAGTGGGGATGGGCGAGCAGTACTTC.

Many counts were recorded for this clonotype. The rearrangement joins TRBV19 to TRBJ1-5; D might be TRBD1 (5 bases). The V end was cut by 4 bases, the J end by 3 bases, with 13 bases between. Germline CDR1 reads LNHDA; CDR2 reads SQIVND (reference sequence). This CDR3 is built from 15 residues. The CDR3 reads CASSTQEGDNQPQHF. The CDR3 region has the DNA TGTGCCAGTAGTACACAGGAAGGGGACAATCAGCCCCAGCATTTT.

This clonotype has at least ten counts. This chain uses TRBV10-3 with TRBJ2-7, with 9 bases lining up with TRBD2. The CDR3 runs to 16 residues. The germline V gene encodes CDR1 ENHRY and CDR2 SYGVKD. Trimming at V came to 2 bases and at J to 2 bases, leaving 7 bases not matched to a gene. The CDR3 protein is CAISEIGSGSTYEQYF. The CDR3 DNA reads TGTGCCATCAGTGAGATTGGTAGCGGGAGTACCTACGAGCAGTACTTC.

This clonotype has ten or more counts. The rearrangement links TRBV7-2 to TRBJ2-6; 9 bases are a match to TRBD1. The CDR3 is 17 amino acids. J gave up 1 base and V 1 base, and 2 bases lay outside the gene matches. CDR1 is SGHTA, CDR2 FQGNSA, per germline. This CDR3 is CASSLGTGVSGANVLTF. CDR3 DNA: TGTGCCAGCAGCTTAGGGACAGGGGTTTCTGGGGCCAACGTCCTGACTTTC.

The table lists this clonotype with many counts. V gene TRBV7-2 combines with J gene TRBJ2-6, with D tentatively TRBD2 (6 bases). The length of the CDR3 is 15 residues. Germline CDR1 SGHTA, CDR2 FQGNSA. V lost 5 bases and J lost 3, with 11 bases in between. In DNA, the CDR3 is TGTGCCAGCAGCCCTGGGGGGAATGGGGCCAACGTCCTGACTTTC. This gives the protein CASSPGGNGANVLTF.

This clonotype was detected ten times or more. The CDR3 nucleotides read TGTGCCAGCAGCTTATATCGGGACCGGGAGAACACTGAAGCTTTCTTT. This encodes CASSLYRDRENTEAFF. The chain carries TRBV11-2 and TRBJ1-1; maybe TRBD1 (5 bases). Trimming took off 2 bases at V and 1 base at J, with 14 bases between the two ends. Per the germline V gene, CDR1 is SGHAT and CDR2 is FQNNGV. This CDR3 comprises 16 residues.

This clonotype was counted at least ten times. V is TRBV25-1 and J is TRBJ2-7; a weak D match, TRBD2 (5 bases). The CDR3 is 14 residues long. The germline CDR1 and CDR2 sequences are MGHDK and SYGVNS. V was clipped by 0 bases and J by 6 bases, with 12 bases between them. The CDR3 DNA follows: TGTGCCAGCAGTGAATATGGAGAGGGCACCGAGCAGTACTTC. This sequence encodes CASSEYGEGTEQYF.

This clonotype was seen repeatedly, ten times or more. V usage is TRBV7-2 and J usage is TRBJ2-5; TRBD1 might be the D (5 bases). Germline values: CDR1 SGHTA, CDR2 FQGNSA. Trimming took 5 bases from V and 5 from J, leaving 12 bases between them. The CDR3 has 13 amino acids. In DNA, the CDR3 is TGTGCCAGCAGCACCAGGGCCCTGGAGACCCAGTACTTC. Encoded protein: CASSTRALETQYF.

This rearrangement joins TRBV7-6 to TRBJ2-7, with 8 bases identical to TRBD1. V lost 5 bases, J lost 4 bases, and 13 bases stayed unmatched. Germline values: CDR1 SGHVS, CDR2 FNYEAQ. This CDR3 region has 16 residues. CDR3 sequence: CASSGSTGGDSYEQYF. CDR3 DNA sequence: TGTGCCAGCAGCGGATCTACAGGGGGAGACTCTTACGAGCAGTACTTC.

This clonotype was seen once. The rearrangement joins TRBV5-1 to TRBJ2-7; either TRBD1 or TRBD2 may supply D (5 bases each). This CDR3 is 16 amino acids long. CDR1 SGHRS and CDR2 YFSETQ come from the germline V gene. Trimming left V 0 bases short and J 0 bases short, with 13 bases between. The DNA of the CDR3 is TGCGCCAGCAGCTTGGATCGGGACCTGAGCTCCTACGAGCAGTACTTC. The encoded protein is CASSLDRDLSSYEQYF.

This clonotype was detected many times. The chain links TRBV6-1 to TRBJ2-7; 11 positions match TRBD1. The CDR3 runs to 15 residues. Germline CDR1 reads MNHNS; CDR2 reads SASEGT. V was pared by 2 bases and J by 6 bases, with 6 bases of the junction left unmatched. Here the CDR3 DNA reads TGTGCCAGCAGTGAAATCTGGACAGGGGGCTCCGAGCAGTACTTC. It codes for CASSEIWTGGSEQYF.

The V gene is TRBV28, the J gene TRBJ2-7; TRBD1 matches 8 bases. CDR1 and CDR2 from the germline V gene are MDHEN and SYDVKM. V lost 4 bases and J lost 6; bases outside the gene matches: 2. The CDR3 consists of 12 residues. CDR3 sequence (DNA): TGTGCCAGCAGTTCAGGGGGCGGCGAGCAGTACTTC. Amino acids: CASSSGGGEQYF.